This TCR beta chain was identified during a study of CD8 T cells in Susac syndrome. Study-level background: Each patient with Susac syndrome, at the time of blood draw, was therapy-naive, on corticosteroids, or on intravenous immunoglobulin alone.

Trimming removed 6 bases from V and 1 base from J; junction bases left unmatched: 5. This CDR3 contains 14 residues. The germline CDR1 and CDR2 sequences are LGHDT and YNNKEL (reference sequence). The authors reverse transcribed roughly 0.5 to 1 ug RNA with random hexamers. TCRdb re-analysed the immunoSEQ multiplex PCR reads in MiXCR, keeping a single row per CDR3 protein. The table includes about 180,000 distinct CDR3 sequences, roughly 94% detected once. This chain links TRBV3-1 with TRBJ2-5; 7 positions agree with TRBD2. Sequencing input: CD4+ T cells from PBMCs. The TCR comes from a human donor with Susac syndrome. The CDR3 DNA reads TGTGCCAGCAGGCCCAGACTAGCCCAAGAGACCCAGTACTTC. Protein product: CASRPRLAQETQYF.